These T cell receptor beta chains were read from a single sample in a study of T-cell memory formation after mild COVID-19. MiXCR was run by TCRdb on the 5' RACE reads, yielding one entry per CDR3 protein. This table has 350,000 to 400,000 distinct CDR3 sequences, approximately 14% appearing once. Sequences were obtained from PBMCs or a T cell subset sorted from them (not recorded which). All receptors derive from a man aged 18 to 30 who had mild COVID-19 (a few samples of this study predate the infection). Cell type and time point are not known. Both conserved end residues are part of each CDR3. The D gene is left open where the match is weak. Rows give clone size only sometimes, using once, few, many, or a class for an expanded clone.

D: TRBD2
J: TRBJ2-3
V: TRBV11-2
size: .
DNA: TGTGCCAGCAGCTTAGCTCTGGCGGGGGGGCTAATGCGCACAGATACGCAGTATTTT
CDR3: CASSLALAGGLMRTDTQYF

D: TRBD1
J: TRBJ2-1
V: TRBV7-6
size: many
DNA: TGTGCCAGCAGCTTGTGGACAGGGGGGAACAATGAGCAGTTCTTC
CDR3: CASSLWTGGNNEQFF

D: .
J: TRBJ1-4
V: TRBV7-2
size: .
DNA: TGTGCCAGCAGCTTAGCGATGGACACTGAAAAACTGTTTTTT
CDR3: CASSLAMDTEKLFF

D: TRBD1
J: TRBJ2-1
V: TRBV6-5
size: few
DNA: TGTGCCAGCAGCGGTCCCCGGGACAGGGGGCAGGATGAGCAGTTCTTC
CDR3: CASSGPRDRGQDEQFF

D: TRBD2
J: TRBJ2-7
V: TRBV20-1
size: .
DNA: TGCAGTGCACTGAACAGCCCGGGACTAGCGCGCGAGCAGTACTTC
CDR3: CSALNSPGLAREQYF

D: .
J: TRBJ1-5
V: TRBV2
size: .
DNA: TGTGCCAGCAGTGAACCGGGCGCAGGGCAGCCCCAGCATTTT
CDR3: CASSEPGAGQPQHF

D: .
J: TRBJ2-5
V: TRBV7-2
size: .
DNA: TGTGCCAGCAGCTTAAGTTATGCTACCAGCCAAGAGACCCAGTACTTC
CDR3: CASSLSYATSQETQYF

D: .
J: TRBJ2-3
V: TRBV5-1
size: few
DNA: TGCGCCAGCAGCTTGGGGCAGTCTAGCACAGATACGCAGTATTTT
CDR3: CASSLGQSSTDTQYF

D: TRBD1
J: TRBJ1-1
V: TRBV19
size: few
DNA: TGTGCCAGTAGTGAAAGTCCCGGGACAGTGAGTGAAGCTTTCTTT
CDR3: CASSESPGTVSEAFF

D: .
J: TRBJ2-1
V: TRBV4-3
size: few
DNA: TGCGCCAGCAGCCAAGTTAACGGGGGCTACAATGAGCAGTTCTTC
CDR3: CASSQVNGGYNEQFF

D: .
J: TRBJ1-2
V: TRBV29-1
size: .
DNA: TGCAGCGTTCAGGACGGAAACCGCTATGGCTACACCTTC
CDR3: CSVQDGNRYGYTF

D: .
J: TRBJ1-1
V: TRBV5-1
size: few
DNA: TGCGCCAGCAGCTTGGAAGCTAATGAAGCTTTCTTT
CDR3: CASSLEANEAFF

D: TRBD2
J: TRBJ2-5
V: TRBV7-9
size: .
DNA: TGTGCCAGCAACGGACTAGCGGGGTACCAGACCCAGTACTTC
CDR3: CASNGLAGYQTQYF

D: TRBD1
J: TRBJ1-2
V: TRBV5-6
size: .
DNA: TGTGCCAGCAGACAAACAGGGGGTATAGTTGGCTACACCTTC
CDR3: CASRQTGGIVGYTF

D: .
J: TRBJ1-2
V: TRBV12-3/TRBV12-4
size: .
DNA: TGTGCCAGCAGTCCCCAGGCGCAGGTTCAGGGCTACACCTTC
CDR3: CASSPQAQVQGYTF

D: TRBD1
J: TRBJ1-1
V: TRBV5-1
size: .
DNA: TGCGCCAGCAGCAGGGGGCCCCCGGACACTGAAGCTTTCTTT
CDR3: CASSRGPPDTEAFF

D: .
J: TRBJ2-3
V: TRBV10-3
size: .
DNA: TGTGCCATCAGTGATGCCACTAGTCATACGCAGTATTTT
CDR3: CAISDATSHTQYF

D: .
J: TRBJ2-3
V: TRBV7-2
size: .
DNA: TGTGCCAGCAGCAGGGACGCGGCAGATACGCAGTATTTT
CDR3: CASSRDAADTQYF

D: TRBD1
J: TRBJ2-7
V: TRBV4-3
size: .
DNA: TGCGCCAGCAGCCATTTACAGGGGGCGTACGAGCAGTACTTC
CDR3: CASSHLQGAYEQYF

D: .
J: TRBJ1-3
V: TRBV10-3
size: .
DNA: TGTGCCATCGGGACAAGAGACTCTGGAAACACCATATATTTT
CDR3: CAIGTRDSGNTIYF

D: .
J: TRBJ1-2
V: TRBV3-1
size: .
DNA: TGTGCCAGCAGCCAAGGGGAGGAAGGCTACACCTTC
CDR3: CASSQGEEGYTF

D: .
J: TRBJ2-1
V: TRBV7-2
size: .
DNA: TGTGCCAGCAGCCGGGGAGGTTCCCTATACAATGAGCAGTTCTTC
CDR3: CASSRGGSLYNEQFF

D: .
J: TRBJ1-2
V: TRBV5-1
size: many
DNA: TGCGCCAGCAGCGAACAGGACCCTCTCTATGGCTACACCTTC
CDR3: CASSEQDPLYGYTF

D: TRBD1
J: TRBJ1-6
V: TRBV9
size: few
DNA: TGTGCCAGCAGCGTCGATCGGGACAGACATAATTCACCCCTCCACTTT
CDR3: CASSVDRDRHNSPLHF

D: .
J: TRBJ2-1
V: TRBV4-1
size: few
DNA: TGCGCCAGCAGCCAGGGACTCTACTACAATGAGCAGTTCTTC
CDR3: CASSQGLYYNEQFF

D: .
J: TRBJ1-1
V: TRBV6-5
size: .
DNA: TGTGCCAGCAGTTACGGCCAGACAAAAGCTTTCTTT
CDR3: CASSYGQTKAFF

D: .
J: TRBJ2-2
V: TRBV9
size: .
DNA: TGTGCCAGCAGCGTAAGGGATCGGCCCACCGGGGAGCTGTTTTTT
CDR3: CASSVRDRPTGELFF

D: .
J: TRBJ1-2
V: TRBV20-1
size: .
DNA: TGCAGTGCTAGATTGGGCCCGGGGGGCTACACCTTC
CDR3: CSARLGPGGYTF

D: TRBD1
J: TRBJ1-1
V: TRBV7-2
size: few
DNA: TGTGCCAGCAGCTTCCGGGACAGTGGCACTGAAGCTTTCTTT
CDR3: CASSFRDSGTEAFF

D: .
J: TRBJ1-6
V: TRBV12-3/TRBV12-4
size: .
DNA: TGTGCCAGCAGTCCAAGAGGGGGTAATTATAATTCACCCCTCCACTTT
CDR3: CASSPRGGNYNSPLHF

D: TRBD2
J: TRBJ2-1
V: TRBV4-2
size: many
DNA: TGTGCCAGCAGCCAAGATACGGGGGGGTGGAATGAGCAGTTCTTC
CDR3: CASSQDTGGWNEQFF

D: TRBD1
J: TRBJ2-7
V: TRBV20-1
size: .
DNA: TGCAGTGCGAACCGGGACAGGGGTATGGTGCAGTACTTC
CDR3: CSANRDRGMVQYF

D: .
J: TRBJ1-1
V: TRBV4-3
size: few
DNA: TGCGCCAGCAGCCAGGACGTGGGGGGAGCGAACACTGAAGCTTTCTTT
CDR3: CASSQDVGGANTEAFF

D: TRBD1
J: TRBJ2-4
V: TRBV3-1
size: .
DNA: TGTGCCAGCTGCCAAGATATGGGACAGGGAAACATTCAGTACTTC
CDR3: CASCQDMGQGNIQYF

D: .
J: TRBJ2-1
V: TRBV24-1
size: .
DNA: TGTGCCACCAGTGCCCCGAGGGGGGACAGCACTTACAATGAGCAGTTCTTC
CDR3: CATSAPRGDSTYNEQFF

D: .
J: TRBJ2-4
V: TRBV20-1
size: many
DNA: TGCAGTGCTAGGTCCGCTATAGCCAAAAACATTCAGTACTTC
CDR3: CSARSAIAKNIQYF

D: TRBD1
J: TRBJ2-1
V: TRBV6-5
size: .
DNA: TGTGCCAGCAGTTACTCCCTTTACAGGGGGCGAGGGGACAATGAGCAGTTCTTC
CDR3: CASSYSLYRGRGDNEQFF

D: .
J: TRBJ2-3
V: TRBV6-4
size: many
DNA: TGTGCCAGCAGTGACAACGGGGGCGCCACAGATACGCAGTATTTT
CDR3: CASSDNGGATDTQYF

D: .
J: TRBJ1-1
V: TRBV10-3
size: .
DNA: TGTGCCTTGCGGACGGACATGAACACTGAAGCTTTCTTT
CDR3: CALRTDMNTEAFF

D: .
J: TRBJ2-1
V: TRBV11-2
size: many
DNA: TGTGCCAGCAGCTTAGATCGGGCTAATGAGCAGTTCTTC
CDR3: CASSLDRANEQFF

D: TRBD2
J: TRBJ2-2
V: TRBV7-6
size: .
DNA: TGTGCCAGCACCTCAGAAGCGGGGGGCCCCGCGAACACCGGGGAGCTGTTTTTT
CDR3: CASTSEAGGPANTGELFF

D: .
J: TRBJ1-1
V: TRBV28
size: .
DNA: TGTGCCAGCAGTAACGCAGGGAAAGCTTTCTTT
CDR3: CASSNAGKAFF